This T cell receptor beta chain derives from a study of shared clonotypes between healthy human individuals. General observations from the study: Clonotypes not shared had lower generation probabilities than those common to all four donors.

A note on this clone: Its antigen remains unidentified.

Germline V gene data show CDR1 as LNHDA and CDR2 as SQIVND (reference sequence). The CDR3 spans 16 residues. The ends lost 2 bases at V and 4 bases at J; junction bases unmatched: 8. Adult donors, all healthy and HIV-negative, had no recent acute infections or vaccinations. Profiling relied on immunoSEQ multiplex PCR, and the TCRdb table lists in-frame clones only, not all of them. Among over a million clones listed, 98% were seen once. The material sequenced was naive CD4+ T cells sorted from blood. The subset here: CD45RA+ positively selected. The source of this sequence is a young man in good health. The chain carries TRBV19 and TRBJ2-7; 10 bases agree with TRBD1. The CDR3 spells CASSILPGQGRYEQYF. The CDR3 nucleotides read TGTGCCAGTAGTATATTACCGGGACAGGGGAGGTACGAGCAGTACTTC.